The clone carrying this T cell receptor beta chain was recorded many times. Its antigen is not known. Germline loops: CDR1 SQVTM, CDR2 ANQGSEA. Trimming removed 6 bases at V and 9 bases at J, with 20 bases between. This CDR3 is 13 amino acids long. The sample comes from a study of T cells after yellow fever vaccination. Findings of the study overall: Only a minor proportion of clonotypes was detected across both CD4 and CD8 compartments. FACS-sorted repertoires could contain abundant clonotypes contaminating from the bulk population.

One entry per CDR3 protein, called by TCRdb with MiXCR from the 5' RACE reads. The table shows some 200,000 distinct CDR3 sequences, with approximately 3.2% occurring only once. The source was CD4+ T cells sorted from PBMCs, collected 10 days after the yellow fever booster vaccination. The sequence derives from a man between 18 and 29 years old who received the YFV17D yellow fever vaccine. The V gene is TRBV29-1, the J gene TRBJ2-5; a possible D gene is TRBD1 (6 bases). The CDR3 DNA follows: TGCAGCGTGGGCCTTGAGGGGGTAGGGGCCCAGTACTTC. It codes for CSVGLEGVGAQYF.